This record concerns one TCR beta chain sequence. What it binds is not known. Donors were healthy HIV-negative adults without recent acute infections or vaccinations. This entry belongs to a study of shared clonotypes between healthy human individuals. Overall study findings and caveats: The donor pool, a small one, limited the genetic and exposure-history diversity represented.

Assay execution proceeded at the deep level. The method was immunoSEQ multiplex PCR; TCRdb's version includes in-frame clones alone and lacks a portion of them. The sample consists of about 2.4 million clones, 93% of them appearing once. This clonotype originated in a man between 18 and 29 years old in good health. Some clones in this sample may be carry-over from other donors' samples. Specimen: naive CD4+ T cells from PBMCs. Subset noted: CD45RA+ positively selected.

This CDR3 reads CASSLYGSADTQYF. As DNA, the CDR3 is TGTGCCAGCAGCTTGTACGGGAGCGCAGATACGCAGTATTTT. The chain links TRBV5-8 to TRBJ2-3; TRBD2 is a possible D gene (6 bases). The CDR3 has 14 amino acids. Germline loops: CDR1 SGHTS, CDR2 YDEGEE. Trimming took off 1 base at V and 4 bases at J, with 10 bases between the two ends. Full variable domain (rest looked up from reference TRBV5-8 and TRBJ2-3): EAGVTQSPTHLIKTRGQQATLRCSPISGHTSVYWYQQALGLGLQFLLWYDEGEERNRGNFPPRFSGRQFPNYSSELNVNALELEDSALYLCASSLYGSADTQYFGPGTRLTVL.